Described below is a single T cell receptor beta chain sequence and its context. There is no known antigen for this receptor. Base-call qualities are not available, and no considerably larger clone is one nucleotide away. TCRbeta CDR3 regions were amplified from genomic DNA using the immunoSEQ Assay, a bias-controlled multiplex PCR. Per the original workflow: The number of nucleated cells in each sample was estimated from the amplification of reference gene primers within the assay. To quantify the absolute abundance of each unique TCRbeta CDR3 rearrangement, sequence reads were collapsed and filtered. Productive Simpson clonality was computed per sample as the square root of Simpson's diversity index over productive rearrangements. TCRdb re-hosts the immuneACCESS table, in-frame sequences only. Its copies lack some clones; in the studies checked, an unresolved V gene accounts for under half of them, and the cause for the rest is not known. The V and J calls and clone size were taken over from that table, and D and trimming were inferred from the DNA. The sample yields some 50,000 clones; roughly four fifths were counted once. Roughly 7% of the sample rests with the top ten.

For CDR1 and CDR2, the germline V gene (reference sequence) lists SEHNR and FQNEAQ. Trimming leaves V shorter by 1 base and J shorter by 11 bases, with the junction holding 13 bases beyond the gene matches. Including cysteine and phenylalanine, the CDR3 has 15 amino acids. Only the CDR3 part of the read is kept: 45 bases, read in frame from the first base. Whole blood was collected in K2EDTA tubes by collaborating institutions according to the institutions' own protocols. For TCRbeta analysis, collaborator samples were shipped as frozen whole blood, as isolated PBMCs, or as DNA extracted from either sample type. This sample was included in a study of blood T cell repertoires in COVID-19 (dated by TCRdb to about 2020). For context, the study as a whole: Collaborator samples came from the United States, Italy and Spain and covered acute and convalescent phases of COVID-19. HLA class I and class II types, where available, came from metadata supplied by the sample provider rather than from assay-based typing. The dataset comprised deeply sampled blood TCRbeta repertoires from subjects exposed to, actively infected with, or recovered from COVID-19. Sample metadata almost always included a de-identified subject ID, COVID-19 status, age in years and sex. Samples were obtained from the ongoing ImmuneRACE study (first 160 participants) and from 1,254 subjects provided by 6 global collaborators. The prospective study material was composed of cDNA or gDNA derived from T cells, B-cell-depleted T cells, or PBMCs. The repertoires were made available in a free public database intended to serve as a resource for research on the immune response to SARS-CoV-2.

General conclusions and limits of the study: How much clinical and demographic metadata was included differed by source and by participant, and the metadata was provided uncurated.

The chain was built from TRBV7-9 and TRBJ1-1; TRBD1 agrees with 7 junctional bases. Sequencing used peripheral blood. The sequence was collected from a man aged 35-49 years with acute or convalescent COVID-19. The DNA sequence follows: TGTGCCAGCAGCTTAGAGGGGGCTGGGGCGTCCGGGGCTTTCTTT. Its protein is CASSLEGAGASGAFF.